These 8 T cell receptor beta chains originate from one sample sequenced in a study of beta chain features in type 1 diabetes. Findings of the study overall: When Type 1 diabetes patients were examined, their TCRB CDR3s proved moderately but significantly shorter in all four CD4+ subsets.

All of the isolated RNA was reverse transcribed, so expressed TCRB transcripts were sequenced. Assay used: immunoSEQ multiplex PCR; TCRdb lists only in-frame clones, some missing. The sample carries about 160,000 clones, 6.5% to 10% recorded once. For these TCRs, the target antigens are not known. Sequencing was performed on central memory CD4+ T cells from blood. The receptors originated from a woman between 18 and 30 years old with type 1 diabetes.

A few counts support this clone. The chain recombines TRBV7-2 with TRBJ2-1; perhaps TRBD1 as D (6 bases). Trimming pared 5 bases from V and 2 bases from J, leaving 10 bases between. Germline V lookup: CDR1 SGHTA, CDR2 FQGNSA. CDR3 length equals 14 residues. This chain's CDR3 is CASSRDRTYNEQFF. CDR3 DNA: TGTGCCAGCAGCCGAGACAGGACCTACAATGAGCAGTTCTTC. The full variable domain, its missing parts supplied by reference TRBV7-2 and TRBJ2-1, is GAGVSQSPSNKVTEKGKDVELRCDPISGHTALYWYRQSLGQGLEFLIYFQGNSAPDKSGLPSDRFSAERTGGSVSTLTIQRTQQEDSAVYLCASSRDRTYNEQFFGPGTRLTVL.

V and J are TRBV15 and TRBJ1-6; 7 positions agree with TRBD1. Trimming at V came to 3 bases and at J to 5 bases, leaving 4 bases not matched to a gene. The CDR3 is made up of 15 amino acids. Germline V CDR1 and CDR2: LNHNV, YYDKDF (reference sequence). The CDR3 is CATSRGDRNNSPLHF. The CDR3 DNA is TGTGCCACCAGCAGGGGGGACAGAAATAATTCACCCCTCCACTTT.

This clone has a handful of counts. This sequence joins TRBV27 and TRBJ2-3, with D possibly being TRBD2 (5 bases). V was shortened by 4 bases and J by 6 bases, with 11 bases between the two germline ends. Germline V gives CDR1 MNHEY, CDR2 SMNVEV (reference sequence). This CDR3 contains 13 residues. The CDR3 DNA reads as TGTGCCAGCAGTTCGGACTGGCAGGATACGCAGTATTTT. Protein: CASSSDWQDTQYF.

The chain is built from TRBV27 and TRBJ2-1; tentatively, D is TRBD1 (5 bases). The CDR3 has 14 amino acids. V lost 5 bases to trimming and J lost 7 bases, with 15 bases between them. Looked up from germline, CDR1 is MNHEY and CDR2 is SMNVEV (reference sequence). DNA of the CDR3: TGTGCCAGCAGTCTGTTGGGGCGCAGAAATGAGCAGTTCTTC. It codes for CASSLLGRRNEQFF.

In its sample, this clone was seen a few times. The chain is built from TRBV10-3 and TRBJ1-2, with D possibly being TRBD1 (5 bases). V dropped 3 bases and J dropped 3 bases, with 8 bases sitting between them. Per the germline V gene, CDR1 is ENHRY and CDR2 is SYGVKD. This CDR3 contains 13 residues. CDR3 amino acids: CAISDSGDYGYTF. CDR3 DNA: TGTGCCATCAGTGACTCGGGGGACTATGGCTACACCTTC.

In its sample, this clone was seen a few times. This sequence joins TRBV7-2 and TRBJ2-7; 7 bases line up with TRBD1. V lost 7 bases to trimming and J lost 5 bases; unmatched junction nucleotides: 11. Germline CDR1 SGHTA, CDR2 FQGNSA. The CDR3 sequence is 14 residues long. The CDR3 spells CASTPTGRGNEQYF. The CDR3, as DNA: TGTGCCAGCACCCCGACAGGGAGAGGGAACGAGCAGTACTTC.

This clone was detected only a few times. The V gene is TRBV5-4, the J gene TRBJ2-4, with TRBD2 matching over 15 bases. Looked up from germline, CDR1 is SGHNT and CDR2 is YYREEE (reference sequence). V shed 4 bases, J shed 9 bases, and the junction held 8 bases outside the gene matches. This CDR3 spans 16 amino acids. Written as DNA, the CDR3 is TGTGCCAGCAGCCTTAGGACTAGCGGGGGGGCCAGCATTCAGTACTTC. Translation gives CASSLRTSGGASIQYF.

The J gene is TRBJ2-5, the V gene TRBV11-2; TRBD1 aligns across 7 bases. The CDR3 sequence is 16 residues long. With V trimmed by 0 bases and J by 4 bases, 8 bases remained unmatched. Looked up from germline, CDR1 is SGHAT and CDR2 is FQNNGV. CDR3 protein: CASSLDIRTGLETQYF. The CDR3 nucleotides are TGTGCCAGCAGCTTAGATATCAGGACAGGCCTAGAGACCCAGTACTTC.